Below are 12 T cell receptor beta chains sequenced from a single sample in a study of cytomegalovirus exposure and HLA in healthy donors (dated by TCRdb to about 2017). The library was built by means of the immunoSEQ multiplex PCR assay. For the multiplex PCR, a mixture combining 60 forward primers for TCR Vbeta segments and 13 reverse primers for TCR Jbeta segments was used. The immuneACCESS repertoire file appears here via TCRdb, limited to in-frame rearrangements. These files lack a portion of the clones; in checked studies, under half of the deficit traces to unresolved V genes, and the cause of the others is not known. The table for this sample lists approximately 180,000 clones; around 80% of them were counted only once. Of the sample, about 4.9% falls within the top ten clones. The source material was PBMCs. These receptors were obtained from a man younger than 35 in good health and CMV-seronegative.

The rearrangement uses TRBV5-1 and TRBJ2-3; D may be TRBD2 (6 bases). The CDR3 is made up of 13 amino acids. From germline, CDR1 is SGHRS and CDR2 YFSETQ. V was trimmed by 0 bases and J by 6 bases, leaving 8 bases between them. CDR3 in DNA: TGCGCCAGCAGCTTGGTTGGGGGGGATACGCAGTATTTT. It encodes CASSLVGGDTQYF.

This clone has a single count. The V gene is TRBV6-6, the J gene TRBJ2-1; 8 nucleotides align to TRBD2. Germline V gene data show CDR1 as MNHNY and CDR2 as SVGAGI (reference sequence). Germline trimming cut 8 bases from V and 4 bases from J; bases unmatched to any gene: 10. This CDR3 has 15 residues. CDR3 in DNA: TGTGCCAGCGGCAAGCGGGAGTCCTCTTACAATGAGCAGTTCTTC. Protein: CASGKRESSYNEQFF.

The V call is TRBV29-1, the J call TRBJ2-7; 10 bases align to TRBD1. After removal of 2 bases from V and 4 bases from J, the junction contained 2 bases not matched to a gene. Looked up from germline, CDR1 is SQVTM and CDR2 is ANQGSEA. The CDR3 is made up of 13 amino acids. The CDR3 DNA is TGCAGCGTTGAAAGGACAGGGGGTTACGAGCAGTACTTC. Encoded protein: CSVERTGGYEQYF.

The chain employs TRBV12-5 and TRBJ1-2; the D is unclear. This CDR3 comprises 11 residues. Germline V gene lookup returns CDR1 LGHNT and CDR2 FRNRAP. Deletions cut 6 bases from V and 5 bases from J, with 7 bases between. The CDR3 is CASGTDYGYTF. As DNA, the CDR3 is TGTGCTAGTGGAACAGATTATGGCTACACCTTC.

V gene TRBV9 combines with J gene TRBJ1-2; perhaps TRBD1 as D (5 bases). The CDR3 contains 17 residues. Germline CDR1 and CDR2: SGDLS and YYNGEE. V gave up 3 bases and J gave up 4 bases, with 22 bases separating them. The CDR3 DNA reads as TGTGCCAGCAGCGGAGCCTCGGGCTGGCAGGGACTCTATGGCTACACCTTC. Translated, it gives CASSGASGWQGLYGYTF.

V usage is TRBV14 and J usage is TRBJ2-7, with 8 nucleotides matching TRBD1. Per germline, CDR1 SGHDN and CDR2 FVKESK. Trimming cost V 1 base and J 8 bases; bases outside gene matches: 10. There are 15 residues in the CDR3. The DNA of the CDR3 is TGTGCCAGCAGCCAAGTGGACAGGGCCGGGCGGCAGCAGTACTTC. Translating it yields CASSQVDRAGRQQYF.

The V call is TRBV15, the J call TRBJ2-7, with 8 nucleotides matching TRBD2. This CDR3 is 15 amino acids long. CDR1 is LNHNV and CDR2 is YYDKDF in the germline V gene (reference sequence). V was pared by 1 base and J by 2 bases, with 4 bases of the junction left unmatched. CDR3 coding DNA: TGTGCCACCAGCAGAGGTTCTAGCGGGCCCTACGAGCAGTACTTC. Protein: CATSRGSSGPYEQYF. The full variable domain, rest sourced from reference TRBV15 and TRBJ2-7, is DAMVIQNPRYQVTQFGKPVTLSCSQTLNHNVMYWYQQKSSQAPKLLFHYYDKDFNNEADTPDNFQSRRPNTSFCFLDIRSPGLGDTAMYLCATSRGSSGPYEQYFGPGTRLTVT.

The V gene is TRBV5-1, the J gene TRBJ2-7; D perhaps matches TRBD2 (5 bases). This CDR3 is built from 14 residues. Trimming took off 2 bases at V and 7 bases at J, with 16 bases between the two ends. From germline, CDR1 is SGHRS and CDR2 YFSETQ. The CDR3 is CASSLSGRAWEQYF. The DNA of the CDR3 is TGCGCCAGCAGCTTAAGCGGAAGGGCCTGGGAGCAGTACTTC.

The rearrangement joins TRBV27 to TRBJ2-7; D ambiguous. Germline loops: CDR1 MNHEY, CDR2 SMNVEV (reference sequence). Trimming pared 0 bases from V and 2 bases from J, leaving 8 bases between. The CDR3 is 14 amino acids. In nucleotides, the CDR3 is TGTGCCAGCAGTTTATCGAGGAATACCTACGAGCAGTACTTC. It yields the protein CASSLSRNTYEQYF.

The gene calls are TRBV10-1 and TRBJ1-5, with a possible D match to TRBD1 (6 bases). Germline V gene sequence: CDR1 WNHNN, CDR2 SYGVQD (reference sequence). The CDR3 is made up of 13 amino acids. V lost 9 bases and J 6 bases, leaving 15 bases between the germline ends. The DNA for the CDR3 is TGCGCCAGTTCCAGGGGTTTCGGTCAGCCCCAGCATTTT. The encoded protein is CASSRGFGQPQHF.

This clone was counted between two and nine times. The chain recombines TRBV27 with TRBJ1-1; D gene uncertain. The CDR3 covers 14 residues. The V end was cut by 3 bases, the J end by 0 bases, with 8 bases between. Germline loops: CDR1 MNHEY, CDR2 SMNVEV (reference sequence). The CDR3 DNA reads TGTGCCAGCAGTTTTCAGAACATGAACACTGAAGCTTTCTTT. Amino acid sequence: CASSFQNMNTEAFF.

The chain combines TRBV19 with TRBJ1-1, with D possibly matching TRBD1 (5 bases). V was pared by 7 bases and J by 4 bases, with 16 bases between. Germline CDR1 reads LNHDA; CDR2 reads SQIVND (reference sequence). This CDR3 is 14 amino acids long. This CDR3 is CASTPQVRITEAFF. The CDR3, as DNA: TGTGCCAGTACCCCACAGGTTCGAATCACTGAAGCTTTCTTT.